Listed below are T cell receptor beta chains from one sample, sequenced in a study of blood T cell repertoires in COVID-19. The data were produced by immunoSEQ multiplex PCR, yet TCRdb's version contains in-frame clones alone and is incomplete. Here the sample spans 70,000 to 100,000 clones, 90% being singletons. Sequenced material: peripheral blood. The receptors were sampled from a woman older than 75 with active or convalescent COVID-19. CDR3s include the opening cysteine and the closing phenylalanine or tryptophan. The order of the fields is J gene, clone size, D gene, V gene, CDR3 length, CDR3 DNA, CDR3 protein. The D gene is left open where the match is weak. The size entry is marked missing in some rows and otherwise reads once, few, many or a size class.

j_call: TRBJ2-1
clone_size: -
d_call: -
v_call: TRBV9
cdr3_length: 14
cdr3_nt: TGTGCCAGCAGTCCGGGGGGCGCTTACAATGAGCAGTTCTTC
cdr3_aa: CASSPGGAYNEQFF

j_call: TRBJ1-5
clone_size: -
d_call: -
v_call: TRBV14
cdr3_length: 12
cdr3_nt: TGTGCCAGCAGCTCAGGCCTTCAGCCCCAGCATTTT
cdr3_aa: CASSSGLQPQHF

j_call: TRBJ1-4
clone_size: -
d_call: -
v_call: TRBV9
cdr3_length: 13
cdr3_nt: TGTGCCAGCAGCAGGGGACTAAATGAAAAACTGTTTTTT
cdr3_aa: CASSRGLNEKLFF

j_call: TRBJ1-2
clone_size: once
d_call: -
v_call: TRBV6-5
cdr3_length: 15
cdr3_nt: TGTGCCAGCAGTTACTCATGGGGGCCGGACTATGGCTACACCTTC
cdr3_aa: CASSYSWGPDYGYTF

j_call: TRBJ2-3
clone_size: -
d_call: TRBD2
v_call: TRBV28
cdr3_length: 17
cdr3_nt: TGTGCCAGCAGTTTATATCTAGCGGGAGAGGGTCCAGATACGCAGTATTTT
cdr3_aa: CASSLYLAGEGPDTQYF

j_call: TRBJ2-2
clone_size: -
d_call: -
v_call: TRBV28
cdr3_length: 13
cdr3_nt: TGTGCCAGCAGAGAACAGAACACCGGGGAGCTGTTTTTT
cdr3_aa: CASREQNTGELFF

j_call: TRBJ2-3
clone_size: -
d_call: -
v_call: TRBV9
cdr3_length: 15
cdr3_nt: TGTGCCAGCAGCCCGGGACACGGGGGCACAGATACGCAGTATTTT
cdr3_aa: CASSPGHGGTDTQYF

j_call: TRBJ1-2
clone_size: -
d_call: -
v_call: TRBV19
cdr3_length: 15
cdr3_nt: TGTGCCAGTAGTATGGGGACTTTGGCGTCCTATGGCTACACCTTC
cdr3_aa: CASSMGTLASYGYTF

j_call: TRBJ2-7
clone_size: -
d_call: -
v_call: TRBV7-9
cdr3_length: 13
cdr3_nt: TGTGCCAGCAGCTCAACATCCTCCTACGAGCAGTACTTC
cdr3_aa: CASSSTSSYEQYF

j_call: TRBJ1-1
clone_size: -
d_call: -
v_call: TRBV3-1/TRBV3-2
cdr3_length: 14
cdr3_nt: TGTGCCAGCAGCCAAGAGGGCAGGGTCACTGAAGCTTTCTTT
cdr3_aa: CASSQEGRVTEAFF

j_call: TRBJ2-1
clone_size: -
d_call: TRBD2
v_call: TRBV7-2
cdr3_length: 14
cdr3_nt: TGTGCCAGCAGCCCGGGACTAGCTAACAATGAGCAGTTCTTC
cdr3_aa: CASSPGLANNEQFF

j_call: TRBJ1-1
clone_size: once
d_call: -
v_call: TRBV19
cdr3_length: 13
cdr3_nt: TGTGCCAGTAGGGACTTAAAACACACTGAAGCTTTCTTT
cdr3_aa: CASRDLKHTEAFF

j_call: TRBJ1-6
clone_size: -
d_call: TRBD1
v_call: TRBV5-1
cdr3_length: 15
cdr3_nt: TGCGCCAGCAGCGGGGGGACAGCAGATAATTCACCCCTCCACTTT
cdr3_aa: CASSGGTADNSPLHF

j_call: TRBJ1-2
clone_size: -
d_call: -
v_call: TRBV24-1
cdr3_length: 15
cdr3_nt: TGTGCCACCAGTGATAACACCCCTCCTAACTATGGCTACACCTTC
cdr3_aa: CATSDNTPPNYGYTF

j_call: TRBJ1-4
clone_size: -
d_call: -
v_call: TRBV28
cdr3_length: 16
cdr3_nt: TGTGCCAGCAGTTCCTTGACCGGGGTTAGTAATGAAAAACTGTTTTTT
cdr3_aa: CASSSLTGVSNEKLFF

j_call: TRBJ1-4
clone_size: -
d_call: TRBD1
v_call: TRBV5-6
cdr3_length: 15
cdr3_nt: TGTGCCAGCAGGCCCCAGGGGGGTCCTAATGAAAAACTGTTTTTT
cdr3_aa: CASRPQGGPNEKLFF

j_call: TRBJ2-2
clone_size: -
d_call: TRBD2
v_call: TRBV4-2
cdr3_length: 15
cdr3_nt: TGTGCCAGCAGCCTATCACGGGAGGGATCCGGGGAGCTGTTTTTT
cdr3_aa: CASSLSREGSGELFF

j_call: TRBJ1-2
clone_size: -
d_call: -
v_call: TRBV28
cdr3_length: 11
cdr3_nt: TGTGCCAGCAGCCCAGGGTATGGCTACACCTTC
cdr3_aa: CASSPGYGYTF

j_call: TRBJ2-1
clone_size: -
d_call: -
v_call: TRBV19
cdr3_length: 14
cdr3_nt: TGTGCCAGTAGTATCACGGGTAGGGGGAATGAGCAGTTCTTC
cdr3_aa: CASSITGRGNEQFF

j_call: TRBJ1-4
clone_size: -
d_call: -
v_call: TRBV6-1
cdr3_length: 16
cdr3_nt: TGTGCCAGCAGTGAACCTCAGGGGACCTTTAATGAAAAACTGTTTTTT
cdr3_aa: CASSEPQGTFNEKLFF